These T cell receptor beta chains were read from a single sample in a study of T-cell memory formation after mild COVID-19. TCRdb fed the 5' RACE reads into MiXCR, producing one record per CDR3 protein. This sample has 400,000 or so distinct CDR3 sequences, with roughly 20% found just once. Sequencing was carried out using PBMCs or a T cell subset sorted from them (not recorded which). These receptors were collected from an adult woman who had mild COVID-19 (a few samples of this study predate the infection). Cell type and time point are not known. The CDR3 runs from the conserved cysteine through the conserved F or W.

cdr3_aa: CASSLEVSVNTEAFF
v_call: TRBV5-1
j_call: TRBJ1-1
cdr3_length: 15

cdr3_aa: CASSAQPTATNEKLFF
v_call: TRBV9
j_call: TRBJ1-4
cdr3_length: 16

cdr3_aa: CASRHRDWNYNEQFF
v_call: TRBV27
j_call: TRBJ2-1
cdr3_length: 15

cdr3_aa: CSAKEPAGELFF
v_call: TRBV20-1
j_call: TRBJ2-2
cdr3_length: 12

cdr3_aa: CASSFRAVGPYEQYF
v_call: TRBV7-2
j_call: TRBJ2-7
cdr3_length: 15

cdr3_aa: CSARDLSWGAYNEQFF
v_call: TRBV20-1
j_call: TRBJ2-1
cdr3_length: 16

cdr3_aa: CASSLLGQATGNIQYF
v_call: TRBV5-1
j_call: TRBJ2-4
cdr3_length: 16

cdr3_aa: CASSFGNHTQYF
v_call: TRBV7-3
j_call: TRBJ2-3
cdr3_length: 12

cdr3_aa: CAWNTGMVNSPLHF
v_call: TRBV30
j_call: TRBJ1-6
cdr3_length: 14

cdr3_aa: CASSQEKGLAGSYEQFF
v_call: TRBV4-1
j_call: TRBJ2-1
cdr3_length: 17

cdr3_aa: CASSPNPTEYYGYTF
v_call: TRBV5-5
j_call: TRBJ1-2
cdr3_length: 15

cdr3_aa: CASSPTSGHYNEQFF
v_call: TRBV5-1
j_call: TRBJ2-1
cdr3_length: 15

cdr3_aa: CATSRGTGTSFADTQYF
v_call: TRBV15
j_call: TRBJ2-3
cdr3_length: 17

cdr3_aa: CSASLQGAYNEQFF
v_call: TRBV20-1
j_call: TRBJ2-1
cdr3_length: 14

cdr3_aa: CASSPPWTTNTEAFF
v_call: TRBV11-2
j_call: TRBJ1-1
cdr3_length: 15

cdr3_aa: CASSPGQLETQYF
v_call: TRBV18
j_call: TRBJ2-5
cdr3_length: 13

cdr3_aa: CSVLTNERVFF
v_call: TRBV29-1
j_call: TRBJ1-1
cdr3_length: 11

cdr3_aa: CATSRDRRGNQPQHF
v_call: TRBV15
j_call: TRBJ1-5
cdr3_length: 15

cdr3_aa: CATSGPPIQGLSNQPQHF
v_call: TRBV24-1
j_call: TRBJ1-5
cdr3_length: 18

cdr3_aa: CATAFAPGLAGGRGGELFF
v_call: TRBV10-3
j_call: TRBJ2-2
cdr3_length: 19

cdr3_aa: CASRNQRAMMGFYEQYF
v_call: TRBV21-1
j_call: TRBJ2-7
cdr3_length: 17

cdr3_aa: CASSSHRGPSYNEQFF
v_call: TRBV7-3
j_call: TRBJ2-1
cdr3_length: 16

cdr3_aa: CSARDRGGRKAEAFF
v_call: TRBV20-1
j_call: TRBJ1-1
cdr3_length: 15

cdr3_aa: CASSLGRQPQHF
v_call: TRBV7-9
j_call: TRBJ1-5
cdr3_length: 12

cdr3_aa: CASSYTTGGTGNTIYF
v_call: TRBV7-8
j_call: TRBJ1-3
cdr3_length: 16

cdr3_aa: CASSSRTGGSRNEQFF
v_call: TRBV9
j_call: TRBJ2-1
cdr3_length: 16